The next 5 T cell receptor beta chains were all read from a single sample in a study of blood T cell repertoires in COVID-19. Profiled with immunoSEQ multiplex PCR; TCRdb holds only in-frame clones, not every one. The data contain about 170,000 clones, around 82% of them singletons. Specimen: peripheral blood. The receptor source for this set is an elderly woman with acute or convalescent COVID-19.

The table lists this clone with a count of one. V gene TRBV19 combines with J gene TRBJ1-2; D remains unclear. The germline gives CDR1 LNHDA, CDR2 SQIVND (reference sequence). The CDR3 is made up of 13 amino acids. Trimming cost V 3 bases and J 6 bases, with 11 bases left between them. As DNA, the CDR3 is TGTGCCAGTAGTATTGCCGCGAGGGATGGCTACACCTTC. It is translated as CASSIAARDGYTF.

The chain carries TRBV6-2 or TRBV6-3 and TRBJ2-5, with TRBD2 identical over 13 bases. The CDR3 runs 17 residues. Germline CDR1 reads MNHEY; CDR2 reads SVGEGT. V lost 4 bases and J lost 1; bases outside the gene matches: 6. Written as DNA, the CDR3 is TGTGCCAGCAGTTCACTAGCGGGAGGGCCGAGCCAAGAGACCCAGTACTTC. Protein product: CASSSLAGGPSQETQYF.

This rearrangement joins TRBV6-6 to TRBJ2-7, with TRBD2 matching 16 bases. The V gene's germline CDR1 is MNHNY and CDR2 SVGAGI (reference sequence). The CDR3 length is 17 residues. The junction had 16 bases not matched to a gene; V was cut back by 5 bases and J by 12 bases. CDR3 sequence: CASSRPGTSGRVSGRYF. The CDR3 DNA sequence: TGTGCCAGCAGTCGACCCGGGACTAGCGGGAGGGTTTCGGGACGGTACTTC.

In this sample, this clone turned up once. The V and J genes are TRBV5-1 and TRBJ1-4; perhaps TRBD1 as D (5 bases). The germline V gene has CDR1 SGHRS and CDR2 YFSETQ. This CDR3 region has 19 residues. V lost 2 bases and J lost 4, with 24 bases in between. CDR3 sequence: CASSFSLSADIPGNEKLFF. CDR3 DNA: TGCGCCAGCAGCTTTTCCTTAAGTGCGGACATCCCGGGTAATGAAAAACTGTTTTTT.

This sequence joins TRBV19 and TRBJ2-7, with D tentatively TRBD1 (6 bases). Germline assignment: CDR1 LNHDA and CDR2 SQIVND (reference sequence). V shed 2 bases and J shed 5 bases, with 13 bases lying between them. The length of the CDR3 is 14 residues. The CDR3 DNA is TGTGCCAGTAGTATAACAGGGTGGTTGGACGAGCAGTACTTC. This gives the protein CASSITGWLDEQYF.